This T cell receptor beta chain was captured in a study of blood T cell repertoires in COVID-19. Study-level background: Specimens from acute and convalescent COVID-19 originated in the United States, Italy and Spain.

Assay used: immunoSEQ multiplex PCR; TCRdb lists only in-frame clones, some missing. The sample records about 170,000 clones, approximately 87% being singletons. Germline V gene data show CDR1 as SGHVS and CDR2 as FNYEAQ. The V end lost 1 base, the J end lost 7 bases, and 17 bases lay between the germline ends. This CDR3 is built from 15 residues. The sequenced sample consisted of peripheral blood. The sequence came from a man between 18 and 29 years old with active or convalescent COVID-19. V gene TRBV7-6 combines with J gene TRBJ2-7; perhaps TRBD1 as D (5 bases). CDR3 region: CASSLETRAYGEQYF. The CDR3 DNA sequence: TGTGCCAGCAGCTTAGAAACCAGGGCCTATGGAGAGCAGTACTTC. Full variable domain (remainder filled in from reference TRBV7-6 and TRBJ2-7): GAGVSQSPRYKVTKRGQDVALRCDPISGHVSLYWYRQALGQGPEFLTYFNYEAQQDKSGLPNDRFSAERPEGSISTLTIQRTEQRDSAMYRCASSLETRAYGEQYFGPGTRLTVT.